This TCR beta chain was recovered during a study of shared clonotypes between healthy human individuals. Method: immunoSEQ multiplex PCR; TCRdb's copy keeps in-frame clones and lacks some. The sample records more than 1,200,000 clones, 98% being singletons. Everyone who donated was a Caucasian adult who lived in Nashville, Tennessee. With respect to this clone: Antigen: not known.

Study-level findings and limits: Sampling included only blood; tissue repertoires likely differ.

The source is a man under 40 in good health. The sample comprised naive CD4+ T cells sorted from blood. As to subset: CD45RA+ positively selected.

CDR3 nucleotides: TGCGCCAGCAGCTTGTTAGAGGGGGGCGTAGAGACCCAGTACTTC. Residues: CASSLLEGGVETQYF. This chain links TRBV5-1 with TRBJ2-5; D is tentatively TRBD1 or TRBD2 (6 bases each). Germline V CDR1 and CDR2: SGHRS, YFSETQ. Trimming took off 1 base at V and 4 bases at J, with 14 bases between the two ends. The CDR3 is made up of 15 amino acids. The whole variable domain, filled in from reference TRBV5-1 and TRBJ2-5, reads KAGVTQTPRYLIKTRGQQVTLSCSPISGHRSVSWYQQTPGQGLQFLFEYFSETQRNKGNFPGRFSGRQFSNSRSEMNVSTLELGDSALYLCASSLLEGGVETQYFGPGTRLLVL.